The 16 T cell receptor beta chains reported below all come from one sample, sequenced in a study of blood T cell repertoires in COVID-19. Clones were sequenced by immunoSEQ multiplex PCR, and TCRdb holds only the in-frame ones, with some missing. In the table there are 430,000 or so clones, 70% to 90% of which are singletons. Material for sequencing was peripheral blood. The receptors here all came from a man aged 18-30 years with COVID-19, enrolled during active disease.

CDR3 sequence (DNA): TGCGCCAGCAGTCTCCAACTAGCGGGGGGGTACAATGAGCAGTTCTTC. It specifies CASSLQLAGGYNEQFF. V is TRBV10-1 and J is TRBJ2-1, with 13 bases lining up with TRBD2. Germline V gene sequence: CDR1 WNHNN, CDR2 SYGVQD (reference sequence). V shed 5 bases and J 4 bases; nucleotides not matched to a gene: 5. The CDR3 runs to 16 residues.

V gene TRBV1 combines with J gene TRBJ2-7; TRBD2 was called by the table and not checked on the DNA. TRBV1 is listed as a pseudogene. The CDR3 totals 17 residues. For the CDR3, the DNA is TGCACCAGCAGCCAAGTATCTAGCGGGGGGCCTAACTACGAGCAGTACTTC. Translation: CTSSQVSSGGPNYEQYF.

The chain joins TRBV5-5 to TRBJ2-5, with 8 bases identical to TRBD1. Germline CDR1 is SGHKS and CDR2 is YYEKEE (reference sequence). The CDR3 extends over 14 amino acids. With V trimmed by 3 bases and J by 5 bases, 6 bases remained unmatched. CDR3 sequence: CASSYGQGGETQYF. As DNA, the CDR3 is TGTGCCAGCAGCTACGGACAGGGCGGTGAGACCCAGTACTTC.

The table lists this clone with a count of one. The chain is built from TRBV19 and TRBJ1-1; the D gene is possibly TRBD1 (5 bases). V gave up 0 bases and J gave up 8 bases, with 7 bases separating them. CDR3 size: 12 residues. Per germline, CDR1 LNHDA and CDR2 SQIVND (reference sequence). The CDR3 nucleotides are TGTGCCAGTAGTATAGAGGGGCGCGAAGCTTTCTTT. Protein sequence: CASSIEGREAFF.

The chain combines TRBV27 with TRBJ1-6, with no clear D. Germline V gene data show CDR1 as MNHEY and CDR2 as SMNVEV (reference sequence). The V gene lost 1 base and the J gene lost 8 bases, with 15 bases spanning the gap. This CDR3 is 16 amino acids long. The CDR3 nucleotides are TGTGCCAGCAGTTTATTCGGTACTGTCAAAGATTCACCCCTCCACTTT. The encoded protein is CASSLFGTVKDSPLHF.

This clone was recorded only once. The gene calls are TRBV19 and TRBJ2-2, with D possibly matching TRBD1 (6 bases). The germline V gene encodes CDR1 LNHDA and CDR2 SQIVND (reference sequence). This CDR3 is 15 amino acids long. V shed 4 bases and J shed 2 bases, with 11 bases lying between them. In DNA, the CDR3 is TGTGCCAGTAGTAACCCAGGGGAAAACACCGGGGAGCTGTTTTTT. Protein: CASSNPGENTGELFF.

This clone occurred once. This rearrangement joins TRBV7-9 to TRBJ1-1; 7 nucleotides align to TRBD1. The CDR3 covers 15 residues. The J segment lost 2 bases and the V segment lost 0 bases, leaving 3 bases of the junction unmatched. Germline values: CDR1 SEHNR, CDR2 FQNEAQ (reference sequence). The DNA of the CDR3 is TGTGCCAGCAGCTTAGCGGGGGACAGTAACACTGAAGCTTTCTTT. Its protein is CASSLAGDSNTEAFF.

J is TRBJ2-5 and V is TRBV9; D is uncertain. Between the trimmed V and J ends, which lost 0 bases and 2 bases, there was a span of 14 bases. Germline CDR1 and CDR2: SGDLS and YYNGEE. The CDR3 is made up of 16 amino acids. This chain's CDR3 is CASSVGPIPGQETQYF. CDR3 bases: TGTGCCAGCAGCGTAGGGCCGATTCCCGGGCAAGAGACCCAGTACTTC. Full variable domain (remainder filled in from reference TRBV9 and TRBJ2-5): DSGVTQTPKHLITATGQRVTLRCSPRSGDLSVYWYQQSLDQGLQFLIQYYNGEERAKGNILERFSAQQFPDLHSELNLSSLELGDSALYFCASSVGPIPGQETQYFGPGTRLLVL.

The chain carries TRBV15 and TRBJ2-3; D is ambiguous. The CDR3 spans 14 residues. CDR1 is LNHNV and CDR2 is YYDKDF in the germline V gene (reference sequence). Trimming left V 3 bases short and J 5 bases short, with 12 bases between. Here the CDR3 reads CATSSPTEEDTQYF. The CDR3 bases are TGTGCCACCAGCAGTCCTACTGAAGAAGATACGCAGTATTTT.

DNA for the CDR3: TGCGCCAGCAGCGACCTTAGCGGGGGGGCAGGAGATACGCAGTATTTT. It translates to CASSDLSGGAGDTQYF. V gene TRBV5-1 combines with J gene TRBJ2-3, with 11 bases identical to TRBD2. Per the germline V gene, CDR1 is SGHRS and CDR2 is YFSETQ. With 4 bases clipped from V and 5 bases from J, the junction kept 9 bases outside the gene matches. This CDR3 has 16 amino acids.

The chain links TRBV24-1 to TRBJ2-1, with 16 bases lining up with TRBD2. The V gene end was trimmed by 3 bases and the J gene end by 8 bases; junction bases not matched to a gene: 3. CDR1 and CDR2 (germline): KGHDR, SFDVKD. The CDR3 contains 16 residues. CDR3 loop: CATSDPGLAGGDEQFF. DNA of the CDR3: TGTGCCACCAGTGATCCGGGACTAGCGGGAGGGGATGAGCAGTTCTTC.

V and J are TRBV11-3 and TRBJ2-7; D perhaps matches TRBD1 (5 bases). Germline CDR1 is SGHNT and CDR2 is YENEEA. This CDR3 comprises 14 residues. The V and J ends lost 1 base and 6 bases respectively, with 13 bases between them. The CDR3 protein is CASSLGGYRSEQYF. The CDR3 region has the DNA TGTGCCAGCAGCTTAGGGGGCTATCGATCCGAGCAGTACTTC.

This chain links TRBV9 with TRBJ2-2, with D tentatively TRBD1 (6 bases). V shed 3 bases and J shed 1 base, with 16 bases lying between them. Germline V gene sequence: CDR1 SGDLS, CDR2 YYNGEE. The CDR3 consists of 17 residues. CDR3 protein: CASSGGVDRLNTGELFF. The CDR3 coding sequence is TGTGCCAGCAGCGGTGGGGTCGACAGGCTGAACACCGGGGAGCTGTTTTTT.

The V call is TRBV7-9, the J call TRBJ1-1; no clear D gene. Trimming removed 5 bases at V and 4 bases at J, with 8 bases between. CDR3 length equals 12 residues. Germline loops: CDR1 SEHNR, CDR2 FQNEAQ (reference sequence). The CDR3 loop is CASSLSGTEAFF. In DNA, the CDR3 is TGTGCCAGCAGCCTATCGGGCACTGAAGCTTTCTTT.

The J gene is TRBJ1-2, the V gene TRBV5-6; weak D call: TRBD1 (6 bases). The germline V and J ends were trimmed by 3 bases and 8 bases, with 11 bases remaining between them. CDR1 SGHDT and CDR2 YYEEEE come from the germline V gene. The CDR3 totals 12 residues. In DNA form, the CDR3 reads TGTGCCAGCAGCTACACAGGGAGCGGCTACACCTTC. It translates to CASSYTGSGYTF.

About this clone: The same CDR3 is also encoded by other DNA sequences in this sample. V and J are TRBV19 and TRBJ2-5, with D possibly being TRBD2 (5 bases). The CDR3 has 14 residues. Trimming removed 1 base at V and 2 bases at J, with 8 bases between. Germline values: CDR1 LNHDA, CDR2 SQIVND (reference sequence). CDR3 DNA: TGTGCCAGTAGTATAGGACCGGGACAAGAGACCCAGTACTTC. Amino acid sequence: CASSIGPGQETQYF.